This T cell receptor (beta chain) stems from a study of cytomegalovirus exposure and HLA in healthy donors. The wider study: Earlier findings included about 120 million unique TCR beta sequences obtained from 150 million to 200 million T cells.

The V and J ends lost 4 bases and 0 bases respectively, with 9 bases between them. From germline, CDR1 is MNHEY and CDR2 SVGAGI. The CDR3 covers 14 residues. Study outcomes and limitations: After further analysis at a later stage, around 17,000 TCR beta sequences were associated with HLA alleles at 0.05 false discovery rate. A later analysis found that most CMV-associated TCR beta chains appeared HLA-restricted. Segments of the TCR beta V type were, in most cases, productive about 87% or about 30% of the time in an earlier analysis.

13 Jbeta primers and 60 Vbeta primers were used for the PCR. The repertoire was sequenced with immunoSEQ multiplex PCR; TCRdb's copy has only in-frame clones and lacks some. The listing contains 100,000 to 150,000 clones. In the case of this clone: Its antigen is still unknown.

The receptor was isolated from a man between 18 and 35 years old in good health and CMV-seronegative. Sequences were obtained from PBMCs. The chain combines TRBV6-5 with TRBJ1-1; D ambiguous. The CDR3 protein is CASSLTDLNTEAFF. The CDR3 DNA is TGTGCCAGCAGTTTAACAGATCTGAACACTGAAGCTTTCTTT.